Listed below are T cell receptor beta chains from one sample, sequenced in a study of shared clonotypes between healthy human individuals. Generated by immunoSEQ multiplex PCR, the TCRdb table keeps only in-frame clones and is missing some. The sample lists some 980,000 clones; roughly 72% were seen once. Sequenced: memory CD4+ T cells sorted from blood. These receptors all stem from a man between 18 and 29 years old in good health. CDR3s include the opening cysteine and the closing phenylalanine or tryptophan. The D gene is left open where the match is weak. Not all rows give a size; the values are once, few, many and, for expanded clones, a class.

V	size	D	J	length	DNA	CDR3
TRBV6-5	few	.	TRBJ2-5	12	TGTGCCAGCAGTTATCCACAGGGACCAAAGTACTTC	CASSYPQGPKYF
TRBV2	.	TRBD1	TRBJ2-2	15	TGTGCCAGCAGTGAGCGGCAGGGGGACACCGGGGAGCTGTTTTTT	CASSERQGDTGELFF
TRBV5-4	.	TRBD1	TRBJ1-1	16	TGTGCCAGCAGCTCGCGACAGGGAGGGAGGAACACTGAAGCTTTCTTT	CASSSRQGGRNTEAFF
TRBV11-2	.	TRBD2	TRBJ2-1	15	TGTGCCAGCAGCTCTCTAGCGGGGGGGCTAAATGAGCAGTTCTTC	CASSSLAGGLNEQFF
TRBV7-3	.	TRBD1	TRBJ2-7	13	TGTGCCAGCAGTCCTACAGGGGGCCACGAGCAGTACTTC	CASSPTGGHEQYF
TRBV2	.	.	TRBJ2-7	14	TGTGCCAGCAGCCAGGACCAACCCTCCTACGAGCAGTACTTC	CASSQDQPSYEQYF
TRBV5-1	.	TRBD1	TRBJ1-1	15	TGCGCCAGCAGCCCGGGACAGTCTATGAACACTGAAGCTTTCTTT	CASSPGQSMNTEAFF
TRBV7-6	few	.	TRBJ2-1	15	TGTGCCAGCAGCTTAGCCCAAGGGACTTACAATGAGCAGTTCTTC	CASSLAQGTYNEQFF
TRBV6-1	.	TRBD1	TRBJ2-7	15	TGTGCCAGCAGCTCACCGGGACAGAAAACTTACGAGCAGTACTTC	CASSSPGQKTYEQYF
TRBV9	.	TRBD2	TRBJ2-1	20	TGTGCCAGCAGCGCGTCCCCTAGCGGGAGGTCCCCGGACCTATACAATGAGCAGTTCTTC	CASSASPSGRSPDLYNEQFF
TRBV19	.	.	TRBJ1-3	13	TGTGCCAGTAGTGTGCAGGGAGGAAACACCATATATTTT	CASSVQGGNTIYF
TRBV7-2	once	TRBD1	TRBJ1-4	15	TGTGCCAGCAGCTCCGCCACAGGGGTAGGGGAAAAACTGTTTTTT	CASSSATGVGEKLFF
TRBV16	.	.	TRBJ1-5	14	TGTGCCAGCAGCCAATCCTACAGGGATCAGCCCCAGCATTTT	CASSQSYRDQPQHF
TRBV5-1	.	.	TRBJ1-1	13	TGCGCCAGCAGCTTGGCTTCCGGGTCTGAAGCTTTCTTT	CASSLASGSEAFF
TRBV5-1	.	.	TRBJ1-3	14	TGCGCCAGCAGCCGGGACCCACTGAAGGACACCATATATTTT	CASSRDPLKDTIYF
TRBV5-4	.	TRBD2	TRBJ2-1	15	TGTGCCAGCAGCTTCGGTCTAGCGGCTTACAATGAGCAGTTCTTC	CASSFGLAAYNEQFF
TRBV5-1	.	.	TRBJ1-1	15	TGCGCCAGCAGCTCGGGCTTGACCATGAACACTGAAGCTTTCTTT	CASSSGLTMNTEAFF
TRBV28	.	TRBD1	TRBJ1-2	14	TGTGCCAGCAGCCAGGGACAGGCGCCCTATGGCTACACCTTC	CASSQGQAPYGYTF
TRBV18	.	.	TRBJ2-1	16	TGTGCCAGCTCCCGTGGGGCAGGGGTCATCTACAATGAGCAGTTCTTC	CASSRGAGVIYNEQFF
TRBV7-2	.	.	TRBJ2-2	16	TGTGCCAGCAGCTTAGTGGGGGGTTCGAACACCGGGGAGCTGTTTTTT	CASSLVGGSNTGELFF
TRBV19	few	TRBD1	TRBJ2-1	18	TGTGCCAGTAGTATAAACATTAAGGGGGACAGCTCCTACAATGAGCAGTTCTTC	CASSINIKGDSSYNEQFF
TRBV7-2	few	.	TRBJ2-5	14	TGTGCCAGCAGCTTAACCGTAGGGCAAGAGACCCAGTACTTC	CASSLTVGQETQYF
TRBV28	.	.	TRBJ1-2	15	TGTGCCAGCAGTTTACCACGGACGGAACTCTATGGCTACACCTTC	CASSLPRTELYGYTF
TRBV5-1	few	.	TRBJ1-4	14	TGCGCCAGCTCCTCCGCGGGGGCATATGAAAAACTGTTTTTT	CASSSAGAYEKLFF
TRBV7-2	.	.	TRBJ2-7	14	TGTGCCAGCAGCCCCCCAAGGAGCTCCTACGAGCAGTACTTC	CASSPPRSSYEQYF
TRBV7-6	.	.	TRBJ2-5	15	TGTGCCAGCAGCTTTTGGGGGGCGGTTGAAGAGACCCAGTACTTC	CASSFWGAVEETQYF
TRBV6-6	.	.	TRBJ1-5	16	TGTGCCAGCAGTTACTCAGCGGACCTCGGAGGGGGGCCCCAGCATTTT	CASSYSADLGGGPQHF
TRBV5-6	.	.	TRBJ1-6	14	TGTGCCAGCAGCCGGTACTGGACTAATTCACCCCTCCACTTT	CASSRYWTNSPLHF
TRBV4-2	.	TRBD2	TRBJ2-7	16	TGTGCCAGCAGCCCAGCTAGCGGGCGGAACTCCTACGAGCAGTACTTC	CASSPASGRNSYEQYF
TRBV27	.	.	TRBJ2-6	15	TGTGCCAGCTTGCCCCTGTTAACTGGGGCCAACGTCCTGACTTTC	CASLPLLTGANVLTF
TRBV11-1	.	.	TRBJ2-3	15	TGTGCCAGCAGCTTAGGGGCAGGGCGGACAGATACGCAGTATTTT	CASSLGAGRTDTQYF
TRBV7-2	.	.	TRBJ2-6	14	TGTGCCAGTGAGGAGGGCTCTGGGGCCAACGTCCTGACTTTC	CASEEGSGANVLTF
TRBV6-6	.	TRBD1	TRBJ2-3	16	TGTGCCAGCAGTAATAAACCGCCCGAAGGACAGGGGAAGCAGTATTTT	CASSNKPPEGQGKQYF
TRBV5-6	many	.	TRBJ1-2	15	TGTGCCAGCAGGTCGTACAGCTATACGTCCTATGGCTACACCTTC	CASRSYSYTSYGYTF
TRBV5-8	.	.	TRBJ1-2	13	TGTGCCAGCAGCTTGAAACAGGCCGGCGGCTACACCTTC	CASSLKQAGGYTF
TRBV30	.	.	TRBJ2-7	13	TGTGCCTGGAGAAAGGTCCTATTCTACGAGCAGTACTTC	CAWRKVLFYEQYF
TRBV7-2	few	.	TRBJ1-6	15	TGTGCCAGCAGCCCCCACGGGACGGAAAATTCACCCCTCCACTTT	CASSPHGTENSPLHF
TRBV27	.	.	TRBJ2-7	15	TGTGCCAGCAGTTTTAAGGGCGGCAGCTCCTACGAGCAGTACTTC	CASSFKGGSSYEQYF
TRBV7-9	.	TRBD2	TRBJ2-3	17	TGTGCCAGCAGTGTGGGGACTAGCGGGAGTCTAGCAGATACGCAGTATTTT	CASSVGTSGSLADTQYF
TRBV5-1	.	.	TRBJ2-1	15	TGCGCCAGCAGCTTGGGGGACACCTTAGGACCTGAGCAGTTCTTC	CASSLGDTLGPEQFF
TRBV7-8	.	TRBD1	TRBJ2-1	15	TGTGCCAGCAGCTCGACAGGGGGCCAGTACAATGAGCAGTTCTTC	CASSSTGGQYNEQFF
TRBV18	once	TRBD1	TRBJ1-1	17	TGTGCCAGCTCACCTCGATCGGCCGGACAGGGGGCCGCTGAAGCTTTCTTT	CASSPRSAGQGAAEAFF
TRBV7-2	.	.	TRBJ2-7	15	TGTGCCAGCAGCTTAGCTACGGCAGGGGGGTCCGGGCAGTACTTC	CASSLATAGGSGQYF
TRBV7-9	.	.	TRBJ1-1	15	TGTGCCAGCAGCTTAGGTACGGCAGGGGTGCTGAGTGCTTTCTTT	CASSLGTAGVLSAFF
TRBV2	.	.	TRBJ2-1	14	TGTGCCAGCAGTGAGAACAGGCTCGACAATGAGCAGTTCTTC	CASSENRLDNEQFF
TRBV28	.	.	TRBJ2-5	18	TGTGCCAGCGTTTCTGACCGGGGCCTACCCCCTCCCAAGAGAGGCCAGTACTTC	CASVSDRGLPPPKRGQYF
TRBV5-4	.	.	TRBJ2-3	16	TGTGCCAGCAGCTTGGAACTCCAAATTAGCACAGATACGCAGTATTTT	CASSLELQISTDTQYF
TRBV5-1	.	.	TRBJ2-5	13	TGCGCCAGCAGCTTAGGCGGGCAAGAGACCCAGTACTTC	CASSLGGQETQYF
TRBV10-3	.	.	TRBJ2-7	14	TGTGCCATCAGCACCGACATTACCCGAATGGAGCAGTACTTC	CAISTDITRMEQYF
TRBV28	.	TRBD1	TRBJ1-3	16	TGTGCCAGCAGTAAGGGACAGTCCCTCTCTGGAAACACCATATATTTT	CASSKGQSLSGNTIYF
TRBV6-4	.	TRBD1	TRBJ2-3	15	TGTGCCAGCAGTGTTGGGACAGGGGGGACAGATACGCAGTATTTT	CASSVGTGGTDTQYF
TRBV10-1	.	.	TRBJ2-2	15	TGCGCCAGCACCCAGCTCGAGGATGAGACCGGGGAGCTGTTTTTT	CASTQLEDETGELFF
TRBV5-1	.	.	TRBJ1-1	13	TGCGCCAGCAGCTTGGGCGACCACACTGAAGCTTTCTTT	CASSLGDHTEAFF
TRBV4-3	.	.	TRBJ2-1	13	TGCGCCAGCAGCCAGGGCACCAACAATGAGCAGTTCTTC	CASSQGTNNEQFF
TRBV5-1	.	.	TRBJ1-1	16	TGCGCCAGCAGCGCTCTCAGAGCTGCATTGAACACTGAAGCTTTCTTT	CASSALRAALNTEAFF
TRBV11-3	few	.	TRBJ2-3	13	TGTGCCAGCAGCTTCGGGGAATTGGGTACGCAGTATTTT	CASSFGELGTQYF
TRBV7-8	.	.	TRBJ1-2	13	TGTGCCAGCAGCGCCCGGGAGTTCTATGGCTACACCTTC	CASSAREFYGYTF
TRBV7-3	few	.	TRBJ1-6	13	TGTGCCAGCAGCTTAAAGGGGGACTCACCCCTCCACTTT	CASSLKGDSPLHF
TRBV20-1	.	.	TRBJ2-5	11	TGCAGTGCTAGTCTTAGGGAGGCCCAGTACTTC	CSASLREAQYF